This passage covers 3 T cell receptor gamma chains from one sample sequenced in a study of gamma-delta T cells after stem cell transplantation. TCRdb made new clone calls on the RT-PCR reads using CATT. The data contain about 1,200 gamma-chain clones, roughly 88% of them singletons. The sequenced material came from gamma-delta T cells. The receptors were gathered from a human donor. It is not recorded whose cells these are; they may come from a transplant donor.

The rearrangement links TRGV4 to TRGJ1 or TRGJ2. Here the J gene came from matching the DNA to germline, since TCRdb omits it. This CDR3 region has 11 residues. V shed 3 bases, J shed 12 bases, and the junction held 8 bases outside the gene matches. CDR1 is EGSTGY and CDR2 is YDSYTSSV in the germline V gene. CDR3 region: CATWDTGRKLF. For the CDR3, the DNA is TGTGCCACCTGGGATACCGGGAGGAAACTCTTT.

With respect to this clone: Distinct nucleotide sequences in the sample also encode this CDR3. V is TRGV4 and J is TRGJ1 or TRGJ2. TCRdb records no J gene; here it was assigned by comparing the DNA to germline. The CDR3 has 11 amino acids. V shed 6 bases, J shed 4 bases, and the junction held 3 bases outside the gene matches. Per germline, CDR1 EGSTGY and CDR2 YDSYTSSV. CDR3 residues: CATWSYYKKLF. The CDR3 DNA reads TGTGCCACCTGGTCCTATTATAAGAAACTCTTT.

As for this clone: Because the CDR3's place on the DNA is in doubt, the DNA is left out and the CDR3 is given as listed by TCRdb. The V gene reported is TRGV3; the J gene is uncalled. Germline V gives CDR1 VTNTFY, CDR2 YDVSTARD (reference sequence). The CDR3 length is 33 residues, termini included. CDR3 loop: CATWDRPGIIIRNSLAVEQHVLSQVSIGRIQHF.